The 24 T cell receptor beta chains listed next were all sequenced from one sample in a study of blood T cell repertoires in COVID-19 (dated by TCRdb to between 2020 and 2021). Libraries were built with the immunoSEQ multiplex PCR assay. As stored in TCRdb, this immuneACCESS dataset retains in-frame rearrangements with V and J assigned. A fraction of the clones does not appear; measured against another copy, unresolved V genes explain less than half of the discrepancy, and the remainder lacks a known reason. The table for this sample lists about 270,000 clones; 89% of them were counted only once. 2% to 2.5% of the sample lies in the top ten. The sequenced material came from peripheral blood. The receptor set was obtained from a middle-aged man with acute or convalescent COVID-19.

This clone turned up a few times. J is TRBJ2-7 and V is TRBV7-9; 8 positions agree with TRBD2. V dropped 5 bases and J dropped 2; count of bases not matched to a gene: 2. Germline lookup yields CDR1 SEHNR and CDR2 FQNEAQ (reference sequence). The CDR3 is made up of 13 amino acids. The CDR3 is CASSRSGAYEQYF. In DNA form, the CDR3 reads TGTGCCAGCAGCCGTAGCGGGGCCTACGAGCAGTACTTC.

This clone occurred once. The V gene is TRBV6-5, the J gene TRBJ1-4; 8 nucleotides match TRBD1. Germline loops: CDR1 MNHEY, CDR2 SVGAGI. The CDR3 contains 14 residues. The trim removed 5 bases at V and 8 bases at J, leaving 7 bases unmatched. The CDR3 is CASSPGQGSEKLFF. In DNA form, the CDR3 reads TGTGCCAGCAGTCCTGGACAGGGCTCGGAAAAACTGTTTTTT.

This clone was recorded once. The chain carries TRBV6-6 and TRBJ2-5; weak D call: TRBD2 (5 bases). This CDR3 has 14 residues. The germline gives CDR1 MNHNY, CDR2 SVGAGI (reference sequence). Trimming left V 6 bases short and J 4 bases short, with 15 bases between. This chain's CDR3 is CASRLNSVGETQYF. CDR3 sequence (DNA): TGTGCCAGCAGGCTGAATAGCGTAGGAGAGACCCAGTACTTC.

The CDR3 DNA sequence: TGTGCCAGCAGTTCCCTCAGGGGGGCGGGAAATTCACCCCTCCACTTT. Translated, it gives CASSSLRGAGNSPLHF. This chain joins TRBV27 and TRBJ1-6, with 7 bases that match TRBD1. Germline V CDR1 and CDR2: MNHEY, SMNVEV (reference sequence). The CDR3 totals 16 residues. V gave up 4 bases and J gave up 7 bases; unmatched junction bases: 10.

The genes are TRBV2 and TRBJ2-2; a possible D gene is TRBD1 (6 bases). Looked up from germline, CDR1 is SNHLY and CDR2 is FYNNEI. The CDR3 spans 18 residues. The germline V and J ends were trimmed by 6 bases and 3 bases, with 23 bases remaining between them. Here the CDR3 reads CASRDLQGAGSYTGELFF. CDR3 DNA: TGTGCCAGCAGAGATCTACAGGGCGCGGGTTCCTACACCGGGGAGCTGTTTTTT.

The chain joins TRBV5-4 to TRBJ1-1; TRBD1 is a possible D gene (5 bases). V was trimmed by 4 bases and J by 1 base, leaving 17 bases between them. The germline gives CDR1 SGHNT, CDR2 YYREEE (reference sequence). The CDR3 has 16 amino acids. CDR3 DNA sequence: TGTGCCAGCAGCGGGAGGGATGGGGCATCGAACACTGAAGCTTTCTTT. This encodes CASSGRDGASNTEAFF.

The V call is TRBV7-9, the J call TRBJ1-2; D gene uncertain. With 0 bases removed from V and 6 bases from J, the gap between germline ends came to 14 bases. The CDR3 has 15 amino acids. In germline, CDR1 is SEHNR, CDR2 FQNEAQ (reference sequence). The CDR3 is CASSLAWSGDDGYTF. The CDR3 region has the DNA TGTGCCAGCAGCTTAGCTTGGTCAGGTGACGATGGCTACACCTTC.

The chain uses TRBV7-2 and TRBJ2-5; tentatively, D is TRBD1 (6 bases). CDR3 length: 13 residues. Trimming shortened V by 4 bases and J by 7 bases, and 13 bases separated the two germline ends. CDR1 and CDR2 from the germline V gene are SGHTA and FQGNSA. CDR3 nucleotides: TGTGCCAGCAGCTCCAATAAAGGGGGGACCCAGTACTTC. Translated: CASSSNKGGTQYF.

The chain combines TRBV5-1 with TRBJ2-1; a possible D gene is TRBD2 (6 bases). V was shortened by 0 bases and J by 8 bases, with 12 bases between the two germline ends. Germline CDR1 reads SGHRS; CDR2 reads YFSETQ. This CDR3 region has 14 residues. The CDR3 protein is CASSLGRGSDEQFF. The CDR3 DNA follows: TGCGCCAGCAGCTTGGGGCGGGGAAGCGATGAGCAGTTCTTC.

The chain links TRBV11-2 to TRBJ2-1; D is perhaps TRBD1 (5 bases). In germline, CDR1 is SGHAT, CDR2 FQNNGV. V shed 5 bases and J shed 8 bases, with 22 bases lying between them. The CDR3 is 16 residues long. CDR3 sequence: CASSVKSQGSFDEQFF. In nucleotides, the CDR3 is TGTGCCAGCAGCGTGAAAAGTCAGGGTAGTTTCGATGAGCAGTTCTTC.

The rearrangement links TRBV7-3 to TRBJ2-3; no definite D call. V was clipped by 0 bases and J by 2 bases, with 3 bases between them. Germline CDR1 and CDR2: SGHTA and FQGTGA. The CDR3 extends over 13 amino acids. CDR3 region: CASSLTHTDTQYF. The CDR3 DNA reads as TGTGCCAGCAGCTTAACTCACACAGATACGCAGTATTTT.

The chain is built from TRBV7-9 and TRBJ2-1; D possibly corresponds to TRBD2 (5 bases). Germline V CDR1 and CDR2: SEHNR, FQNEAQ (reference sequence). Trimming removed 4 bases at V and 4 bases at J, with 14 bases between. This CDR3 is built from 15 residues. CDR3 region: CASSSPDLGYNEQFF. CDR3 nucleotide sequence: TGTGCCAGCAGCTCACCGGACTTGGGGTACAATGAGCAGTTCTTC.

The J gene is TRBJ2-7, the V gene TRBV2, with TRBD1 matching 10 bases. Unmatched junction bases numbered 1, after V lost 4 bases and J lost 4 bases. The CDR3 covers 13 residues. Germline CDR1 reads SNHLY; CDR2 reads FYNNEI. DNA of the CDR3: TGTGCCAGCAGTGGACAGGGGGCGTACGAGCAGTACTTC. Amino acid sequence: CASSGQGAYEQYF.

This clone occurred a few times. Here the CDR3 DNA reads TGCGCCAGCAGCTTGGGGGACAGCGGTCAGCCCCAGCATTTT. This encodes CASSLGDSGQPQHF. The V gene is TRBV5-1, the J gene TRBJ1-5; 7 bases are a match to TRBD1. J gave up 6 bases and V 0 bases, and 3 bases lay outside the gene matches. This CDR3 has 14 residues. Germline V gene lookup returns CDR1 SGHRS and CDR2 YFSETQ.

This chain joins TRBV2 and TRBJ2-7, with 7 nucleotides matching TRBD2. The CDR3 runs to 13 residues. The V gene end was trimmed by 4 bases and the J gene end by 6 bases; junction bases not matched to a gene: 6. The germline V gene has CDR1 SNHLY and CDR2 FYNNEI. The CDR3 loop reads CASSANGGTEQYF. In DNA form, the CDR3 reads TGTGCCAGCAGTGCAAACGGGGGGACCGAGCAGTACTTC.

The rearrangement uses TRBV14 and TRBJ1-2; possible D gene TRBD1, 5 bases. The V and J ends lost 4 bases and 3 bases respectively, with 9 bases between them. Germline assignment: CDR1 SGHDN and CDR2 FVKESK. The CDR3 contains 13 residues. The CDR3 reads CASSPMTDYGYTF. CDR3 nucleotide sequence: TGTGCCAGCAGCCCTATGACAGACTATGGCTACACCTTC.

This chain connects TRBV6-5 to TRBJ1-6, with D hard to call. The germline V and J ends were trimmed by 2 bases and 10 bases, with 12 bases remaining between them. This CDR3 has 14 residues. Germline-derived CDR1 and CDR2 are MNHEY and SVGAGI. In nucleotides, the CDR3 is TGTGCCAGCAGTTACGAGGGTTTAAGGTCACCCCTCCACTTT. Its translation: CASSYEGLRSPLHF.

The chain recombines TRBV9 with TRBJ2-1; 9 nucleotides agree with TRBD2. Germline V gives CDR1 SGDLS, CDR2 YYNGEE. This CDR3 comprises 14 residues. The ends lost 2 bases at V and 7 bases at J; junction bases unmatched: 4. The CDR3 DNA reads TGTGCCAGCAGCGTTGGCGGGGGGGTGAATGAGCAGTTCTTC. This encodes CASSVGGGVNEQFF.

This chain uses TRBV18 with TRBJ1-1; D is perhaps TRBD1 (5 bases). Germline assignment: CDR1 KGHSH and CDR2 LQKENI. V was cut by 4 bases and J by 6 bases, with 15 bases left in between. The CDR3 sequence is 14 residues long. The CDR3 sequence: CASSHPSGGAEAFF. For the CDR3, the DNA is TGTGCCAGCTCACATCCCTCGGGGGGGGCTGAAGCTTTCTTT.

The V and J genes are TRBV18 and TRBJ1-1; D is possibly TRBD1 (6 bases). Germline-derived CDR1 and CDR2 are KGHSH and LQKENI. This CDR3 has 15 residues. Trimming removed 1 base from V and 1 base from J, with 10 bases in between. CDR3 residues: CASSPQRGRNTEAFF. The CDR3 region has the DNA TGTGCCAGCTCACCACAGAGGGGGAGGAACACTGAAGCTTTCTTT.

The chain has TRBV23-1 and TRBJ2-1; tentatively, D is TRBD1 (6 bases). TRBV23-1 is reported as an ORF; its role is uncertain. Trimming cost V 3 bases and J 2 bases, with 8 bases left between them. CDR3 size: 14 residues. As DNA, the CDR3 is TGCGCCAGCAGTCAGGGGGCCACCTACAATGAGCAGTTCTTC. Residues: CASSQGATYNEQFF.

The chain carries TRBV2 and TRBJ2-1, with D unclear. The CDR3 has 12 residues. V was clipped by 3 bases and J by 9 bases, with 9 bases between them. CDR1 is SNHLY, CDR2 FYNNEI, per germline. CDR3 sequence reads: CASSDAASEQFF. CDR3 bases: TGTGCCAGCAGTGATGCGGCGTCTGAGCAGTTCTTC.

V and J are TRBV6-5 and TRBJ2-2; 9 bases align to TRBD1. The junction had 5 bases not matched to a gene; V was cut back by 5 bases and J by 7 bases. The CDR3 contains 14 residues. CDR1 and CDR2 (germline): MNHEY, SVGAGI. CDR3 nucleotides: TGTGCCAGCAGTACGTACAGGGGGCACGGGGAGCTGTTTTTT. Translated: CASSTYRGHGELFF.

The rearrangement links TRBV23-1 to TRBJ1-2; the D gene is possibly TRBD1 (5 bases). TRBV23-1 falls under the ORF class, with uncertain function. The CDR3 covers 15 residues. Trimming took 1 base from V and 7 from J, leaving 16 bases between them. CDR3 sequence: CASSQFRREGRGYTF. The CDR3 nucleotides read TGCGCCAGCAGTCAATTCCGCAGGGAGGGTCGTGGCTACACCTTC.